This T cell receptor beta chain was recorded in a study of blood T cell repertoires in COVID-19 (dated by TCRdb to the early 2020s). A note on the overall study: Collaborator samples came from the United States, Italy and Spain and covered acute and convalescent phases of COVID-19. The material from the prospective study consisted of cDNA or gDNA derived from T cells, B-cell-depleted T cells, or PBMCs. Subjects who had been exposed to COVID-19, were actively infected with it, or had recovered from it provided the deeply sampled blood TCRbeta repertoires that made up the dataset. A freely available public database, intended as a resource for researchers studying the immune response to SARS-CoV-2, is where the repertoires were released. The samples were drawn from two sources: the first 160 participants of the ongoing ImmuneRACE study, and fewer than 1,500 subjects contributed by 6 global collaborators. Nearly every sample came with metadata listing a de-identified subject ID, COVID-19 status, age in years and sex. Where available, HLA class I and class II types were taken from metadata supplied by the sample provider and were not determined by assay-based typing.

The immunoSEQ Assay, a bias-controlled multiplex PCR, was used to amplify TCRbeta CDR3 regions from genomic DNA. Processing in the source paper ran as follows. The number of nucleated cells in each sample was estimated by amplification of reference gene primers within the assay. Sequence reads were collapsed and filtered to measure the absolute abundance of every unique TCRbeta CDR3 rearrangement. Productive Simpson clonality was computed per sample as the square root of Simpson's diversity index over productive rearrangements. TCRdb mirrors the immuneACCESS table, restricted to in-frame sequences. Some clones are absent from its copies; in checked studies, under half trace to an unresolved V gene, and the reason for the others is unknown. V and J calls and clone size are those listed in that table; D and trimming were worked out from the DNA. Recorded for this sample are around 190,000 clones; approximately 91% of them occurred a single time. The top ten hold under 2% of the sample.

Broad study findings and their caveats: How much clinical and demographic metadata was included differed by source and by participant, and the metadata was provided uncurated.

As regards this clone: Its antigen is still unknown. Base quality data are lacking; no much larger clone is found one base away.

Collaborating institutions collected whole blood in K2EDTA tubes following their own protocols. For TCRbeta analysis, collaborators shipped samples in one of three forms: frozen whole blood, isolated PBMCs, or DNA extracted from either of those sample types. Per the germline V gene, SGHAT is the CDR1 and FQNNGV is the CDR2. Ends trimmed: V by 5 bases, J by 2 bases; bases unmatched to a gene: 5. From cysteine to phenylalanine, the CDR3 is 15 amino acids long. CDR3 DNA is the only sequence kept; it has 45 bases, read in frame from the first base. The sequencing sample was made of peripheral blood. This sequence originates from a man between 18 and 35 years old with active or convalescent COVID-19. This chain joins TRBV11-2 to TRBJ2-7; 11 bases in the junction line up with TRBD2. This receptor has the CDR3 CASSLTSGTTYEQYF. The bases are TGTGCCAGCAGCCTGACTAGCGGGACTACCTACGAGCAGTACTTC.